The 19 T cell receptor beta chains in this list originate from one sample, sequenced in a study of CD8+CD57+ T cells in acquired aplastic anemia. Genomic DNA templated the TCR beta VDJ and CDR3 profiling. TCRdb fed the reads into MiXCR, producing one record per CDR3 protein. The sample comprises 100,000 to 130,000 distinct CDR3 sequences, 51% of which are singletons, and 30% to 40% rests with the top ten. Sequencing used sorted CD4+, CD8+, or CD8+CD57+ T cells (not recorded which) from PBMCs. The source is a human donor in good health, serving as a control.

This clonotype was detected ten times or more. This chain connects TRBV5-4 to TRBJ2-1; 9 nucleotides agree with TRBD2. The germline V gene has CDR1 SGHNT and CDR2 YYREEE (reference sequence). The CDR3 contains 17 residues. The V segment lost 0 bases and the J segment 6 bases; nucleotides outside the gene matches: 10. The CDR3 loop is CASSLATGTSSGNEQFF. CDR3 nucleotide sequence: TGTGCCAGCAGCTTGGCTACCGGGACTAGCTCGGGCAATGAGCAGTTCTTC.

This clonotype was observed many times. The chain links TRBV5-5 to TRBJ2-7; TRBD1 matches 8 bases. The V segment lost 0 bases and the J segment 6 bases; nucleotides outside the gene matches: 8. The CDR3 has 15 amino acids. CDR1 and CDR2 (germline): SGHKS, YYEKEE (reference sequence). The CDR3 reads CASSLARTGSREQYF. The CDR3 DNA sequence: TGTGCCAGCAGCTTGGCCCGGACAGGGTCCCGCGAGCAGTACTTC. The whole variable domain, remainder taken from reference TRBV5-5 and TRBJ2-7, is DAGVTQSPTHLIKTRGQQVTLRCSPISGHKSVSWYQQVLGQGPQFIFQYYEKEERGRGNFPDRFSARQFPNYSSELNVNALLLGDSALYLCASSLARTGSREQYFGPGTRLTVT.

This clonotype was observed many times. V gene TRBV6-1 combines with J gene TRBJ2-7; D may match TRBD1 or TRBD2 (6 bases each). With 3 bases removed from V and 6 bases from J, the gap between germline ends came to 18 bases. The CDR3 extends over 15 amino acids. Germline V CDR1 and CDR2: MNHNS, SASEGT. CDR3 sequence (DNA): TGTGCCAGCAGTGACGAAGAGGGGGGACTTTTCGAGCAGTACTTC. It specifies CASSDEEGGLFEQYF.

The CDR3 DNA reads TGTGCCACCAGTGGGGCAGGGTATAGCCAGCCCCAGCATTTT. Protein product: CATSGAGYSQPQHF. The J gene is TRBJ1-5, the V gene TRBV24-1; maybe TRBD1 (5 bases). In germline, CDR1 is KGHDR, CDR2 SFDVKD. V lost 5 bases and J 7 bases, leaving 14 bases between the germline ends. This CDR3 has 14 amino acids.

This clonotype was found many times. The CDR3 spells CASSLYAGASYEQYF. The CDR3 bases are TGTGCCAGCAGCTTATACGCAGGGGCATCCTACGAGCAGTACTTC. This chain links TRBV7-3 with TRBJ2-7, with D possibly matching TRBD1 (6 bases). CDR3 length equals 15 residues. Trimming stripped 2 bases from V and 1 base from J, with 12 bases between. Germline-derived CDR1 and CDR2 are SGHTA and FQGTGA.

The CDR3 region has the DNA TGTGCCAGCAGCCTGGGGGGGACCCTCTCCTACGAGCAGTACTTC. Translating gives CASSLGGTLSYEQYF. This chain uses TRBV5-4 with TRBJ2-7; 7 bases match TRBD2. This CDR3 is built from 15 residues. CDR1 is SGHNT and CDR2 is YYREEE in the germline V gene (reference sequence). V lost 4 bases, J lost 0 bases, and 7 bases stayed unmatched.

The chain joins TRBV2 to TRBJ1-1, with 10 nucleotides matching TRBD1. The germline V gene has CDR1 SNHLY and CDR2 FYNNEI. The ends lost 6 bases at V and 4 bases at J; junction bases unmatched: 8. The CDR3 extends over 15 amino acids. The CDR3 loop is CASRRMTGGSTEAFF. Here the CDR3 DNA reads TGTGCCAGCAGGCGAATGACAGGGGGCTCCACTGAAGCTTTCTTT. Supplemented by reference TRBV2 and TRBJ1-1, the full variable domain reads EPEVTQTPSHQVTQMGQEVILRCVPISNHLYFYWYRQILGQKVEFLVSFYNNEISEKSEIFDDQFSVERPDGSNFTLKIRSTKLEDSAMYFCASRRMTGGSTEAFFGQGTRLTVV.

This clonotype was recorded at least ten times. CDR3 sequence: CASSPTESGGTEAFF. Here the CDR3 DNA reads TGCGCCAGCAGCCCCACAGAATCCGGGGGCACTGAAGCTTTCTTT. The gene calls are TRBV4-1 and TRBJ1-1, with a possible D match to TRBD1 (5 bases). Germline CDR1 reads MGHRA; CDR2 reads YSYEKL. The CDR3 is 15 amino acids. The germline V and J ends were trimmed by 4 bases and 4 bases, with 16 bases remaining between them.

This clonotype occurred many times. CDR3 sequence reads: CASSLEQNTEAFF. The DNA of the CDR3 is TGTGCCAGCAGCTTGGAGCAGAACACTGAAGCTTTCTTT. The chain couples TRBV5-6 to TRBJ1-1; D call uncertain. This CDR3 comprises 13 residues. V lost 0 bases and J 1 base, leaving 4 bases between the germline ends. The germline V gene has CDR1 SGHDT and CDR2 YYEEEE.

This clonotype was counted ten times or more. The genes are TRBV10-2 and TRBJ2-7; D gene uncertain. Germline V lookup: CDR1 WSHSY, CDR2 SAAADI. There are 13 residues in the CDR3. The V end lost 8 bases, the J end lost 6 bases, and 17 bases lay between the germline ends. In DNA, the CDR3 is TGCGCCAGCGGTGTCGGTCGTGGCGGCGAGCAGTACTTC. It translates to CASGVGRGGEQYF.

Concerning this clonotype itself: One end of the junction varies from germline; a read error may be responsible. This rearrangement joins TRBV2 to TRBJ1-6; no clear D gene. Looked up from germline, CDR1 is SNHLY and CDR2 is FYNNEI. The CDR3 contains 17 residues. The CDR3 loop reads CVSIGDIPPSRYSPPHF. CDR3 nucleotides: TGTGTCAGCATCGGAGATATTCCCCCTTCTCGGTATTCACCCCCCCACTTT.

V gene TRBV6-4 combines with J gene TRBJ1-1; TRBD1 matches at 7 bases. The CDR3 loop spans 17 amino acids. The germline V gene has CDR1 MRHNA and CDR2 SNTAGT. The V and J ends lost 0 bases and 4 bases, in that order; junction bases with no gene match: 11. CDR3 residues: CASSDSMLGGEGTEAFF. CDR3 in DNA: TGTGCCAGCAGTGACTCGATGTTAGGGGGCGAAGGCACTGAAGCTTTCTTT.

This clonotype was found once. The chain combines TRBV11-3 with TRBJ2-1, with 10 bases lining up with TRBD1. V was clipped by 5 bases and J by 10 bases; unmatched bases: 8. Germline CDR1 is SGHNT and CDR2 is YENEEA. The CDR3 extends over 14 amino acids. The CDR3 DNA reads TGTGCCAGCAGCGATAGACAGGGGGCTCGGGAGCAGTTCTTC. Translating it yields CASSDRQGAREQFF.

V and J are TRBV29-1 and TRBJ2-1, with D possibly being TRBD1 (5 bases). This CDR3 comprises 15 residues. The V and J ends lost 4 bases and 7 bases respectively, with 20 bases between them. Germline CDR1 reads SQVTM; CDR2 reads ANQGSEA. CDR3 region: CSVGAGWGMRNEQFF. The CDR3 bases are TGCAGCGTTGGAGCAGGGTGGGGTATGAGGAATGAGCAGTTCTTC.

The CDR3 sequence is CSVDGGYTF. The CDR3 nucleotides read TGCAGCGTTGACGGTGGCTACACCTTC. The rearrangement links TRBV29-1 to TRBJ1-2; D is ambiguous. Per the germline V gene, CDR1 is SQVTM and CDR2 is ANQGSEA. Trimming cost V 3 bases and J 7 bases, with 3 bases left between them. CDR3 length: 9 residues.

The rearrangement uses TRBV9 and TRBJ2-7, with 11 bases that match TRBD2. Germline CDR1 SGDLS, CDR2 YYNGEE. After removal of 3 bases from V and 3 bases from J, the junction contained 2 bases not matched to a gene. This CDR3 spans 14 amino acids. The chain's CDR3 is CASSDGTSGYEQYF. The CDR3 DNA follows: TGTGCCAGCAGCGACGGGACTAGCGGCTACGAGCAGTACTTC.

This clonotype was counted at least ten times. This CDR3 is CASSQSEGYGYTF. The CDR3 DNA follows: TGTGCCAGCAGTCAATCGGAGGGATATGGCTACACCTTC. This chain uses TRBV12-3 or TRBV12-4 with TRBJ1-2, with unresolved D. This CDR3 has 13 amino acids. V lost 5 bases to trimming and J lost 5 bases, with 12 bases between them.

This clonotype was counted only a few times. This chain uses TRBV2 with TRBJ2-2, with D hard to call. Deletions cut 4 bases from V and 1 base from J, with 13 bases between. The germline V gene has CDR1 SNHLY and CDR2 FYNNEI. The CDR3 consists of 16 residues. CDR3 DNA sequence: TGTGCCAGCAGTGGTCTTGAGACGGTGAACACCGGGGAGCTGTTTTTT. Translated: CASSGLETVNTGELFF.

This clonotype was seen many times. This chain connects TRBV7-9 to TRBJ2-1; possibly TRBD1 or TRBD2 for D (5 bases each). Trimming stripped 4 bases from V and 6 bases from J, with 13 bases between. Germline V gene lookup returns CDR1 SEHNR and CDR2 FQNEAQ (reference sequence). This CDR3 region has 14 residues. The DNA for the CDR3 is TGTGCCAGCAGCTGGGACCGGAGAGGCAATGAGCAGTTCTTC. As protein: CASSWDRRGNEQFF.